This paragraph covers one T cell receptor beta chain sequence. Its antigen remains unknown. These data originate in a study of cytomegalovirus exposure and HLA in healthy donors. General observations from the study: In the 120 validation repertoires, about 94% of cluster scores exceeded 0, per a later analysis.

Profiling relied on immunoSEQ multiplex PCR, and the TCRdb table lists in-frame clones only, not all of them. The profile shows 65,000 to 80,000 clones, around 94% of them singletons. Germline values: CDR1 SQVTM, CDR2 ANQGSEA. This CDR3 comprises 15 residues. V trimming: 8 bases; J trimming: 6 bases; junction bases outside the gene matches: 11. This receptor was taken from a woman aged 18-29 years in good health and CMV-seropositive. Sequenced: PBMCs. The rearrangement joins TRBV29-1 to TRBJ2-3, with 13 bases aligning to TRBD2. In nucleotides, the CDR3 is TGCAGCTCCAATGCGTGGACTAGCGGGGGTGATACGCAGTATTTT. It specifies CSSNAWTSGGDTQYF.